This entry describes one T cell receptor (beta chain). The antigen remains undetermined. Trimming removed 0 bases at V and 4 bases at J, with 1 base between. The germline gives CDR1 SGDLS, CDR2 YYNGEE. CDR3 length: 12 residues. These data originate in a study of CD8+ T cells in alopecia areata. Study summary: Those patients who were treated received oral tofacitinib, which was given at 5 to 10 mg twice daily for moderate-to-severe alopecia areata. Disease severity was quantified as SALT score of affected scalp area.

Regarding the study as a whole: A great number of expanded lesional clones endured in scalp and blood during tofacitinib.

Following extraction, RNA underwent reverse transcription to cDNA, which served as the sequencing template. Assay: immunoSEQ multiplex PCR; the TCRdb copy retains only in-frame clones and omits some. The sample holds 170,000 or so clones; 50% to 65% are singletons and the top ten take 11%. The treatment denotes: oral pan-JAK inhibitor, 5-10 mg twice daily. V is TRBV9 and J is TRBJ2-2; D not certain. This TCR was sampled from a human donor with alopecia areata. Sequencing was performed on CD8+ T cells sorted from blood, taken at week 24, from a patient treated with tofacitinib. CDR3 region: CASSVVTGELFF. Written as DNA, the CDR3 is TGTGCCAGCAGCGTAGTCACCGGGGAGCTGTTTTTT.